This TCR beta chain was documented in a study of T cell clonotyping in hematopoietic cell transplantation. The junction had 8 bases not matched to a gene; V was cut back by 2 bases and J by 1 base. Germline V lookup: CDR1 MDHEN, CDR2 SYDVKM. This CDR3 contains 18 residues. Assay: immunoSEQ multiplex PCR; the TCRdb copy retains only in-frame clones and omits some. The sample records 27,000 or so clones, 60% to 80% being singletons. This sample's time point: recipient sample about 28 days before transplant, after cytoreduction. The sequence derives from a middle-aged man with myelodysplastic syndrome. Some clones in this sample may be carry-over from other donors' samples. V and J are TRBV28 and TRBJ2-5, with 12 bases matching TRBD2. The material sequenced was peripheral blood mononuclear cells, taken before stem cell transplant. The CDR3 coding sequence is TGTGCCAGCAGTTTACCTCGAGGACTAGCGGGGACCCAAGAGACCCAGTACTTC. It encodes CASSLPRGLAGTQETQYF.